This T cell receptor (beta chain) stems from a study of cytomegalovirus exposure and HLA in healthy donors. TCRdb's table, derived via immunoSEQ multiplex PCR, lists solely in-frame clones and lacks some. The table records 130,000 or so clones, more than 75% of them present only once. This CDR3 is 17 amino acids long. With 0 bases removed from V and 3 bases from J, the gap between germline ends came to 18 bases. Germline-derived CDR1 and CDR2 are SGDLS and YYNGEE. This clone occurred once. The chain combines TRBV9 with TRBJ1-1, with a possible D match to TRBD1 (6 bases). This sequence originates from a woman aged 30 to 39 in good health and CMV-seronegative. The specimen was PBMCs. As DNA, the CDR3 is TGTGCCAGCAGCGTAGGAATCGGGGGGCATGAGGACACTGAAGCTTTCTTT. Its translation is CASSVGIGGHEDTEAFF.